The source of this T cell receptor (beta chain) is a study of blood T cell repertoires in COVID-19. Across the study: In each case, the material was cDNA or gDNA derived from T cells, B-cell-depleted T cells, or PBMCs.

Trimming shortened V by 2 bases and J by 6 bases, and 8 bases separated the two germline ends. This CDR3 comprises 12 residues. Authors' methods: Amplification of reference gene primers provided the estimated nucleated cell counts. Repertoires were generated with immunoSEQ multiplex PCR, while TCRdb's copy carries only in-frame clones and drops some. V, J and clone size reflect that table, while D and trimming were determined from the DNA. The table lists roughly 100,000 clones, 70% to 80% of them singletons. This receptor was obtained from a human donor with acute or convalescent COVID-19. The donor label of this sample is uncertain. The sequenced material came from peripheral blood. The chain has TRBV12-3 or TRBV12-4 and TRBJ2-7; D gene ambiguous. The CDR3 nucleotides read TGTGCCAGCAGTTTATCGAGATCCGAGCAGTACTTC. Translated, it gives CASSLSRSEQYF.